The TCR beta chain under discussion was sequenced for a study of shared clonotypes between healthy human individuals. Per the germline V gene, CDR1 is SGHAT and CDR2 is FQNNGV. This CDR3 spans 16 amino acids. The V gene end was trimmed by 5 bases and the J gene end by 4 bases; junction bases not matched to a gene: 8. Data came from immunoSEQ multiplex PCR; TCRdb stores just in-frame clones and leaves some out. The sample contains about 490,000 clones, 79% of which appear only once. The sequenced material came from PBMCs. The gene calls are TRBV11-2 and TRBJ2-7; 13 bases align to TRBD2. This sequence was found in a woman aged 40-49 years in good health. Some clones in this sample may be carry-over from other donors' samples. CDR3 amino acids: CASSPWGTSGTYEQYF. Here the CDR3 DNA reads TGTGCCAGCAGCCCATGGGGGACTAGCGGGACTTACGAGCAGTACTTC.